The subject of this entry is one T cell receptor beta chain. It has no known antigen specificity. No base quality values were provided; no much bigger clone lies one nucleotide off. RNA was extracted with the RNeasy kit and roughly 0.5 to 1 ug was reverse transcribed using random hexamers. TCR beta CDR3 regions were amplified with the immunoSEQ multiplex PCR assay covering 54 Vbeta and 13 Jbeta segments. To correct PCR amplification bias, a synthetic template baseline was used for both primer optimization and computational correction. Under the source paper's analysis protocol: Only productive sequences were kept, with reads annotated to V, D and J genes according to IMGT and analyzed in immunoSEQ Analyzer. Clonality was calculated as one minus the Shannon entropy normalized by log2 of the number of productive unique sequences. Public and private clones were assessed among the 100 most prevalent clones of each patient and control. A clone was defined as Susac-specific if it was absent from the healthy and MS cohorts, from 950 to 1,300 published viral clones and from other ImmuneACCESS disease sequences. TCRdb reprocessing: public reads trimmed at Q25 with fastp, clones called with MiXCR, in-frame beta chains kept. Every CDR3 protein is listed once, alongside the most common genes and DNA of its rows. V and J calls and clone size were set by TCRdb, not the authors. This sample lists about 300,000 distinct CDR3 sequences; about 92% were detected once. The ten largest clones capture less than 0.08% of the sample.

High-throughput TCR beta sequencing profiled peripheral blood CD8+ and CD4+ T cells from healthy donors, Susac syndrome patients and multiple sclerosis patients. The multiple sclerosis controls were treatment-naive patients who had stable or active relapsing-remitting disease and met the revised McDonald criteria. Bulk CD8+ and CD4+ T cells were purified magnetically by negative isolation, whereas CD8+ TEMRA cells were enriched by FACS. Blood was collected in EDTA tubes and processed within 24 hours, with PBMCs isolated through density gradient centrifugation. PBMCs intended for TCR sequencing were frozen in liquid nitrogen and were later thawed in a 37 degrees C water bath. A purity of at least 90% was achieved for sorted or isolated CD4+, CD8+ and CD8+ TEMRA cells. This entry comes from a study of CD8 T cells in Susac syndrome (dated by TCRdb to the late 2010s). For the study in its entirety: Repertoire sequencing was used to test whether CD8+ T cell activation and differentiation in Susac syndrome was antigen driven. Overall results and qualifications from the work: The number of individuals in the TCR sequencing and HLA analysis was acknowledged as relatively small.

The CDR3 measures 14 amino acids from cysteine to phenylalanine. Kept here is only the CDR3 DNA, which spans 42 bases and is read in frame from base 1. Taken from the germline V gene, the CDR1 and CDR2 loops are SGDLS and YYNGEE. Trimming takes 4 bases off V and 5 bases off J; junction bases not matched to a gene: 8. The TCR was taken from a human donor with multiple sclerosis. The rearrangement combines TRBV9 with TRBJ2-7, and 8 junctional nucleotides match TRBD2. Sequencing was carried out using CD4+ T cells from PBMCs. The DNA reads as follows: TGTGCCAGCAGCCAAGCGGGGGATGGCCACGAGCAGTACTTC. Translated, it reads CASSQAGDGHEQYF.